This is a list of T cell receptor beta chains from one sample in a study of prognosis after radiotherapy for stage I lung cancer. Using its own MiXCR run on the multiplex PCR reads, TCRdb lists one record per CDR3 protein. The sample lists 15,000 or so distinct CDR3 sequences, approximately 30% seen once, with approximately 31% in the top ten. Specimen: PBMCs, collected before or after stereotactic body radiation therapy (not recorded which). The origin of the receptors is a donor over 45 with non-small cell lung cancer. The CDR3 runs from the conserved cysteine through the conserved F or W. A D gene is named only where the DNA matches it firmly. Clone size appears in some rows only: once, few, many, or a class for an expanded clone.

abundance | j_gene | d_gene | v_gene | CDR3nt | CDR3aa
medium-sized | TRBJ2-5 | . | TRBV28 | TGTGCCAGCAGTTCTCTGGGACGGCAAGAGACCCAGTACTTC | CASSSLGRQETQYF
. | TRBJ1-1 | TRBD1 | TRBV5-4 | TGTGCCAGCAGCGGGCCGGGACAGGGGACCACTGAAGCTTTCTTT | CASSGPGQGTTEAFF
many | TRBJ1-6 | . | TRBV4-2 | TGTGCCAGCAGCCAGGCCCCGACAGGCTATAATTCACCCCTCCACTTT | CASSQAPTGYNSPLHF
many | TRBJ2-2 | TRBD2 | TRBV5-4 | TGTGCCAGCAGCTCAACAGCGGGAGGGAACACCGGGGAGCTGTTTTTT | CASSSTAGGNTGELFF
many | TRBJ2-1 | . | TRBV5-1 | TGCGCCAGCAGCTTGTTGCCTAGCCACAAACCAAACTCATACAATGAGCAGTTCTTC | CASSLLPSHKPNSYNEQFF
many | TRBJ1-1 | . | TRBV7-9 | TGTGCCAGCAGCCGCTCCGGGGGGCTGAACACTGAAGCTTTCTTT | CASSRSGGLNTEAFF
medium-sized | TRBJ2-2 | TRBD2 | TRBV11-1 | TGTGCCAGCAGCTTAGGGGCTAGCGGGATTAACCGGGAGCTGTTTTTT | CASSLGASGINRELFF
many | TRBJ1-3 | . | TRBV2 | TGTGCCAGCAGTGAAAGTTGGCAGGGAAATTCTGGAAACACCATATATTTT | CASSESWQGNSGNTIYF
many | TRBJ1-1 | . | TRBV29-1 | TGCAGCGCAGGGCTCAGGGACACTGAAGCTTTCTTT | CSAGLRDTEAFF
many | TRBJ1-6 | . | TRBV4-1 | TGCGCCAGCAGCCAATTCGACACCTCGAGCTCCTATAATTCACCCCTCCACTTT | CASSQFDTSSSYNSPLHF
medium-sized | TRBJ2-1 | . | TRBV7-2 | TGTGCCAGCAGCTTAGGCCCCTTTGGAAATGAGCAGTTCTTC | CASSLGPFGNEQFF
many | TRBJ1-2 | . | TRBV3-1 | TGTGCCAGCAGCCTGGGGTCAGGGGGCTACACCTTC | CASSLGSGGYTF
many | TRBJ1-1 | TRBD1 | TRBV5-1 | TGCGCCAGCAGCTTCCGGGACAGGGGGACTGAAGCTTTCTTT | CASSFRDRGTEAFF
many | TRBJ2-1 | . | TRBV2 | TGTGCCAGCTGCGGGACTCTATCAATGAAGCAGTTCTTC | CASCGTLSMKQFF
many | TRBJ2-1 | . | TRBV4-2 | TGTGCCAGCAGCCAAGGATCACCCCTCTTGAGCGGATCCTACGATCATGAGCAGTTCTTC | CASSQGSPLLSGSYDHEQFF
many | TRBJ2-1 | TRBD2 | TRBV27 | TGTGCCAGCAGTTTATCCCCCTGGCTAGCGGTTACCTACAATGAGCAGTTCTTC | CASSLSPWLAVTYNEQFF
many | TRBJ1-2 | . | TRBV18 | TGTGCCAGCTCACCCCGAACCGGAGAAAGTTATGGCTACACCTTC | CASSPRTGESYGYTF
many | TRBJ2-5 | TRBD2 | TRBV7-6 | TGTGCCAGCAGCCCCCGACTAGCGGGAGGCCCCGAAGAGACCCAGTACTTC | CASSPRLAGGPEETQYF
many | TRBJ1-5 | . | TRBV28 | TGTGCCAGCAGTTTAAACACACCTAATCAGCCCCAGCATTTT | CASSLNTPNQPQHF
many | TRBJ2-7 | TRBD1 | TRBV10-3 | TGTGCCACCTTCGGGACAGAAGACTACGAGCAGTACTTC | CATFGTEDYEQYF
many | TRBJ2-1 | . | TRBV7-9 | TGTGCCAGCAGGGTCCTGAATGGTGAGCAGTTCTTC | CASRVLNGEQFF
. | TRBJ1-2 | . | TRBV19 | TGTGCCAGTAGACTACAGAGTGCTCGTGGCTACACCTTC | CASRLQSARGYTF
many | TRBJ1-6 | . | TRBV2 | TGTGCCAGCAAAGTCGTAGCTCTCGCAGGGAATTCACCCCTCCACTTT | CASKVVALAGNSPLHF
many | TRBJ2-7 | . | TRBV15 | TGTGCCACCAGCAGAGATCGAAACCCTACCTACGAGCAGTGCTTC | CATSRDRNPTYEQCF
many | TRBJ1-1 | TRBD1 | TRBV30 | TGTGCCTGGACAGGGGGCGGCACTGAAGCTTTCTTT | CAWTGGGTEAFF
. | TRBJ2-5 | TRBD1 | TRBV5-1 | TGTGCCGGCAGCGGACAGGGGCAAGAGACCCAGTACTTC | CAGSGQGQETQYF
many | TRBJ1-2 | . | TRBV28 | TGTGCCAGCAGGGGCGCGGGGGGCTACACCTTC | CASRGAGGYTF
. | TRBJ2-2 | . | TRBV5-1 | TGCGCCAGCAGCTTGGCTCCGTCGGACAGTGGCGGGGAGCTGTTTTTT | CASSLAPSDSGGELFF
many | TRBJ2-2 | . | TRBV6-1 | TGTGCCAGCAGTGCCCGACAGACGAACACCGGGGAGCTGTTTTTT | CASSARQTNTGELFF
many | TRBJ2-7 | . | TRBV28 | TGTGCCAGCAGTAAACGGACGGGCACCTACGAGCAGTACTTC | CASSKRTGTYEQYF
. | TRBJ2-6 | . | TRBV30 | TGTGCCTGGAGTGAAGGGTCTGGGGACAACGTCATGACTTTC | CAWSEGSGDNVMTF
. | TRBJ2-6 | . | TRBV6-9 | TGTGCCACCAATTACTCATGGAGCTCTGGGGCCAACGTCCTGACTTTC | CATNYSWSSGANVLTF
many | TRBJ2-1 | . | TRBV24-1 | TGTGCCACCAGTGATACCATCCGGAGCTCTTACAATGAGCAGTTCTTC | CATSDTIRSSYNEQFF
many | TRBJ2-5 | . | TRBV20-1 | TGCAGTGCTACAAGACTAGTCGGCGCAGAGACCCAGTACTTC | CSATRLVGAETQYF
. | TRBJ2-7 | TRBD2 | TRBV6-6 | TGTGCCAGCAGTTACTCGAGTAGTACTAGCGGAGGATTCCACGAGCAGTACTTC | CASSYSSSTSGGFHEQYF
medium-sized | TRBJ2-2 | . | TRBV5-1 | TGCGCCAGCAGCTTGGGACAGATCACCGGGGAGCTGTTTTTT | CASSLGQITGELFF
medium-sized | TRBJ2-1 | . | TRBV27 | TGTGCCAGCAGTTTACTGGGCCGGGATGAGCAGTTCTTC | CASSLLGRDEQFF
few | TRBJ1-1 | . | TRBV5-4 | TGTGCCAGCAGCAGGACATATGACACTGAAGCTTTCTTT | CASSRTYDTEAFF
many | TRBJ2-5 | TRBD1 | TRBV6-1 | TGTGCCAGCAGAAAGACAGGGCAAGAGACCCAGTACTTC | CASRKTGQETQYF
. | TRBJ2-1 | . | TRBV19 | TGTGCCCAGAAGGGGGTGGACGATGAGCATTTCTTC | CAQKGVDDEHFF
many | TRBJ1-2 | TRBD1 | TRBV10-3 | TGTGCCATCAGTGCCGGACAGGGGAGTCGGTATGGCTACACCTTC | CAISAGQGSRYGYTF
many | TRBJ1-1 | TRBD1 | TRBV20-1 | TGCAGTGGCCCCGGGCGGGACAGGGGGCGGGTAGGAACTGAAGCTTTCTTT | CSGPGRDRGRVGTEAFF
. | TRBJ1-5 | . | TRBV7-9 | TGTGCCAGCAGTGAAAGGGAGAATCAGCCCCAGCATTTT | CASSERENQPQHF
many | TRBJ1-6 | TRBD1 | TRBV30 | TGTGCCTGGGACAGGGCAGGATTACCCCTCCACTTT | CAWDRAGLPLHF
. | TRBJ2-3 | . | TRBV27 | TGTGCCAGCAGTTTATCGGGAGGTTGGACAGATACGCATTATTTT | CASSLSGGWTDTHYF
many | TRBJ2-1 | TRBD2 | TRBV30 | TGTGCCTGGAGCGAAGGACTAGGAGTCAGTGAGCAGTTCTTC | CAWSEGLGVSEQFF
many | TRBJ2-5 | TRBD2 | TRBV15 | TGTGCCACCAGCAGAGGGTCGGGAGGAGAGACCCAGTACTTC | CATSRGSGGETQYF